This record covers a single TCR beta chain. Its target is unknown. The time point is: persistent/refractory GD, antithyroid drugs over 5 years with positive TRAb. PBMC-extracted RNA yielded the TCR library. Collection of peripheral blood (about 10 milliliters) was done using EDTA tubes. TCR beta libraries were built with iRepertoire HTBI primers and Arm-PCR of CDR3 regions. TCRdb re-analysed the multiplex PCR reads in MiXCR, keeping a single row per CDR3 protein. Here the sample spans roughly 700,000 distinct CDR3 sequences, around 32% being singletons. This CDR3 region has 13 residues. Germline CDR1 and CDR2: MNHEY and SVGEGT. V was trimmed by 4 bases and J by 6 bases, leaving 9 bases between them. This entry belongs to a study of regulatory T cells in long-lasting Graves disease. Findings of the study overall: Among samples with persistent disease, TRBV28, TRBJ1-2 and TRBJ2-5 were favored.

The genes are TRBV6-2 or TRBV6-3 and TRBJ2-2, with D tentatively TRBD1 (6 bases). The sequencing here drew on peripheral blood mononuclear cells (PBMCs), taken when the disease was refractory, from a patient treated with antithyroid drugs. This TCR was recovered from a female donor with Graves disease. This chain's CDR3 is CASSSRGAGELFF. In DNA form, the CDR3 reads TGTGCCAGCAGTTCCAGGGGTGCCGGGGAGCTGTTTTTT.